This TCR beta chain was obtained from a study of blood T cell repertoires in COVID-19. At the level of the study: Some COVID-19 samples were acute and others convalescent; all came from the United States, Italy and Spain. T cells, B-cell-depleted T cells, or PBMCs supplied cDNA or gDNA.

In the authors' methods: Estimation of nucleated cell counts was performed using reference gene primer amplification. TCRdb keeps only in-frame clones here, not all; method: immunoSEQ multiplex PCR. The DNA gave D and trimming, while V, J and clone size come from that table. The data hold approximately 300,000 clones, with almost 90% observed a single time. V was pared by 4 bases and J by 0 bases, with 13 bases between. Germline V gene sequence: CDR1 LGHNT, CDR2 FRNRAP. This CDR3 is 16 amino acids long. One Seattle source followed patients from active infection through their disease course. The receptor's source is a woman in her twenties or thirties with COVID-19, enrolled during active disease. The V and J genes are TRBV12-5 and TRBJ1-3; D may be TRBD1 (5 bases). Sequencing used peripheral blood. The CDR3 sequence is CASGSIDSYSGNTIYF. CDR3 bases: TGTGCTAGTGGTTCTATCGACAGTTACTCTGGAAACACCATATATTTT.